This T cell receptor (beta chain) was recorded in a study of blood T cell repertoires in COVID-19. Study-wide context: COVID-19 samples from acute and convalescent phases originated in the United States, Italy and Spain.

Each participant's cohort was designated according to participant-reported clinical history. Recovered participants had two consecutive negative NP/OP PCR tests, healthcare professional clearance, or symptom resolution. This CDR3 comprises 17 residues. Germline V gene sequence: CDR1 LGHDT, CDR2 YNNKEL (reference sequence). V lost 5 bases to trimming and J lost 4 bases; unmatched junction nucleotides: 15. TCRdb's table, derived via immunoSEQ multiplex PCR, lists solely in-frame clones and lacks some. Of fewer than 250,000 clones detected, roughly four fifths appear once; the ten largest clones hold around 1.8%.

The sequencing input was PBMCs or T cells enriched from blood (not recorded which). V and J are TRBV3-1 (or the pseudogene TRBV3-2) and TRBJ1-2, with TRBD1 identical over 8 bases. The sequence derives from a man in his sixties who had recovered from COVID-19. CDR3 in amino acids: CASSDGQGRGFGYGYTF. CDR3 bases: TGTGCCAGCAGCGACGGACAGGGTAGGGGTTTCGGCTATGGCTACACCTTC.